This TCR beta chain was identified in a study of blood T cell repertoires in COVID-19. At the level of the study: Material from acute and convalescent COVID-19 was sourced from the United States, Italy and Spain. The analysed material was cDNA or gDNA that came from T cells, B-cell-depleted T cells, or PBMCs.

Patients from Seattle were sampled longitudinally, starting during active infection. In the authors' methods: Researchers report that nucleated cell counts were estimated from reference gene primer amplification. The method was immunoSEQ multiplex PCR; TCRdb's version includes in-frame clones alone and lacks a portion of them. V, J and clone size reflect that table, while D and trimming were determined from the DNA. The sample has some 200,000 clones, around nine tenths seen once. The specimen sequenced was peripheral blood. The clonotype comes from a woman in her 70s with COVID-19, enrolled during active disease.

The DNA for the CDR3 is TGTGCCAGCAGCCCCGACAGGGGGAGGGAGACCCAGTACTTC. It encodes CASSPDRGRETQYF. The chain links TRBV6-5 to TRBJ2-5, with 9 positions matching TRBD1. V lost 6 bases and J lost 5; bases outside the gene matches: 7. The CDR3 sequence is 14 residues long. Germline V gene lookup returns CDR1 MNHEY and CDR2 SVGAGI.